Listed here are 5 T cell receptor beta chains from one sample, sequenced in a study of blood T cell repertoires in COVID-19. Measured with immunoSEQ multiplex PCR; TCRdb has only the in-frame clones, and not every one. The sample lists about 100,000 clones; 85% were seen once. Sequenced: peripheral blood. The receptors shown here come from a man aged 45-65 years with active or convalescent COVID-19.

This clone was observed a single time. V gene TRBV19 combines with J gene TRBJ1-1; 10 bases align to TRBD1. V lost 9 bases and J lost 6; bases outside the gene matches: 7. Per germline, CDR1 LNHDA and CDR2 SQIVND (reference sequence). The CDR3 runs to 13 residues. DNA of the CDR3: TGTGCCAGCCGGGACAGGGGTCAGTCTGAAGCTTTCTTT. It yields the protein CASRDRGQSEAFF. Variable domain in full (rest from reference TRBV19 and TRBJ1-1): DGGITQSPKYLFRKEGQNVTLSCEQNLNHDAMYWYRQDPGQGLRLIYYSQIVNDFQKGDIAEGYSVSREKKESFPLTVTSAQKNPTAFYLCASRDRGQSEAFFGQGTRLTVV.

The count of this clone is one. This chain joins TRBV24-1 and TRBJ2-3; 7 nucleotides line up with TRBD2. There are 14 residues in the CDR3. CDR1 is KGHDR, CDR2 SFDVKD, per germline. V was pared by 3 bases and J by 6 bases, with 5 bases of the junction left unmatched. CDR3 DNA: TGTGCCACCAGTGATACCACTAGCGCCGATACGCAGTATTTT. Protein product: CATSDTTSADTQYF.

The gene calls are TRBV7-9 and TRBJ1-1; no firm D call. The V gene lost 5 bases and the J gene lost 1 base, with 14 bases spanning the gap. CDR1 SEHNR and CDR2 FQNEAQ come from the germline V gene (reference sequence). The CDR3 sequence is 15 residues long. CDR3 protein: CASSPRARGNTEAFF. The CDR3 DNA reads as TGTGCCAGCAGCCCACGGGCTCGGGGGAACACTGAAGCTTTCTTT.

This chain links TRBV5-1 with TRBJ2-3, with D perhaps TRBD1 (6 bases). V was cut by 0 bases and J by 7 bases, with 15 bases left in between. The CDR3 contains 15 residues. Germline loops: CDR1 SGHRS, CDR2 YFSETQ. CDR3 region: CASSLAEGRGNTQYF. The CDR3 DNA sequence: TGCGCCAGCAGCTTGGCCGAGGGCAGGGGTAATACGCAGTATTTT.

The CDR3 loop is CASGSDEQFF. Written as DNA, the CDR3 is TGTGCCAGCGGGAGCGATGAGCAGTTCTTC. The chain recombines TRBV12-3 or TRBV12-4 with TRBJ2-1; the D gene is possibly TRBD2 (5 bases). This CDR3 comprises 10 residues. Between the trimmed V and J ends, which lost 8 bases and 8 bases, there was a span of 7 bases.